These T cell receptor beta chains were read from a single sample in a study of cytomegalovirus exposure and HLA in healthy donors. Sequencing was performed with immunoSEQ multiplex PCR; in TCRdb, only in-frame clones are kept and a portion is missing. The sample lists roughly 200,000 clones, 78% occurring once. Sample: PBMCs. The receptors shown here come from a female donor in good health and CMV-seronegative. The CDR3 runs from the conserved cysteine through the conserved F or W. D genes are given only for firm matches.

V gene,J gene,D gene,CDR3 protein,CDR3 DNA
TRBV7-6,TRBJ2-1,.,CASTMGGPYNEQFF,TGTGCCAGCACGATGGGGGGGCCCTACAATGAGCAGTTCTTC
TRBV7-3,TRBJ2-1,TRBD2,CASSFRLAGGYEQFF,TGTGCCAGCAGCTTCAGACTAGCGGGGGGGTATGAGCAGTTCTTC
TRBV7-8,TRBJ2-1,.,CASSFYFTYNEQFF,TGTGCCAGCAGCTTCTACTTCACCTACAATGAGCAGTTCTTC
TRBV2,TRBJ2-7,.,CASRGDSYEQYF,TGTGCCAGCAGGGGAGACTCCTACGAGCAGTACTTC
TRBV5-1,TRBJ1-2,TRBD1,CASSLGTGMDGYTF,TGCGCCAGCAGCTTGGGGACAGGGATGGACGGCTACACCTTC
TRBV28,TRBJ2-7,TRBD2,CASSRPTSEAEQYF,TGTGCCAGCAGCCGCCCTACTAGCGAAGCCGAGCAGTACTTC
TRBV4-3,TRBJ2-7,.,CASSQDSALATNEQYF,TGCGCCAGCAGCCAAGATTCGGCACTAGCTACCAACGAGCAGTACTTC
TRBV11-3,TRBJ2-7,TRBD1,CASSHRGTYEQYF,TGTGCCAGCAGCCACAGGGGTACCTACGAGCAGTACTTC
TRBV7-8,TRBJ1-4,.,CASSLAPPSAGKLFF,TGTGCCAGCAGCTTAGCGCCCCCATCCGCAGGAAAACTGTTTTTT
TRBV4-3,TRBJ1-2,.,CASSPRAGALNYGYTF,TGCGCCAGCAGCCCGAGGGCAGGGGCCCTCAACTATGGCTACACCTTC
TRBV13,TRBJ2-1,.,CASSFSLSNEQFF,TGTGCCAGCAGCTTTTCACTATCCAATGAGCAGTTCTTC
TRBV11-3,TRBJ2-7,.,CASSAELDISYEQYF,TGTGCCAGCAGCGCAGAGTTGGACATCTCCTACGAGCAGTACTTC
TRBV7-8,TRBJ1-1,.,CASSLARGQNTEAFF,TGTGCCAGCAGCTTAGCCAGGGGCCAGAACACTGAAGCTTTCTTT
TRBV30,TRBJ2-5,TRBD1,CAWSVQGIGEQYF,TGTGCCTGGAGTGTACAGGGGATAGGGGAGCAGTACTTC
TRBV5-1,TRBJ2-7,.,CASSITGGVSYEQYF,TGCGCCAGCAGCATTACAGGGGGGGTCTCCTACGAGCAGTACTTC